These T cell receptor beta chains were read from a single sample in a study of T cell repertoires in cytomegalovirus infection. TCRdb independently ran MiXCR on the reads; one entry per CDR3 protein. The table has about 890,000 distinct CDR3 sequences, about 33% seen once; the top ten hold around 15%. No cognate antigen is known for these TCRs. Sequencing used cultured CD8+ T cells from PBMCs, obtained from culture after CMV antigen stimulation. The source is a human donor in good health (CMV status not recorded). Some clones in this sample may be carry-over from other donors' samples. Each CDR3 is given with its conserved first and last residue. The order of the fields is clone size, V gene, J gene, D gene, CDR3 DNA, CDR3 protein. A D gene is named only where the DNA matches it firmly. Not every row has a clone size; where given, it reads once, few, many or a size class.

clone_size: few
v_call: TRBV9
j_call: TRBJ2-3
d_call: TRBD2
cdr3_nt: TGTGCCAGCCAAGAACCTTTAGCGGGGGGGGGCACAGATACGCAGTATTTT
cdr3_aa: CASQEPLAGGGTDTQYF

clone_size: -
v_call: TRBV20-1
j_call: TRBJ2-6
d_call: -
cdr3_nt: TGCAGTGCTAGAGAACAACACGTAACCTCTGGGGCCAACGTCCTGACTTTC
cdr3_aa: CSAREQHVTSGANVLTF

clone_size: -
v_call: TRBV24-1
j_call: TRBJ1-2
d_call: -
cdr3_nt: TGTGCCACCAGTGATCTGGACGTAGGCTACACCTTC
cdr3_aa: CATSDLDVGYTF

clone_size: -
v_call: TRBV20-1
j_call: TRBJ1-5
d_call: TRBD1
cdr3_nt: TGCAGTGCCCCGGACAGGGAACAGCCCCAGCATTTT
cdr3_aa: CSAPDREQPQHF

clone_size: many
v_call: TRBV7-8
j_call: TRBJ1-2
d_call: -
cdr3_nt: TGTGCCAGCAGCCCTGGGGAGGGCCTGGCCTATGGCTACACCTTC
cdr3_aa: CASSPGEGLAYGYTF

clone_size: few
v_call: TRBV27
j_call: TRBJ1-1
d_call: -
cdr3_nt: TGTGCCAGCAGTTCCCCCGGGACCGTCTTGAACACTGAAGCTTTCTTT
cdr3_aa: CASSSPGTVLNTEAFF

clone_size: -
v_call: TRBV20-1
j_call: TRBJ1-1
d_call: -
cdr3_nt: TGCAGTGCTAGGTGGGGGGGGGACACTGAAGCTTTCTTT
cdr3_aa: CSARWGGDTEAFF

clone_size: -
v_call: TRBV13
j_call: TRBJ2-1
d_call: -
cdr3_nt: TGTGCCAGCAGCACCTCACTAGCTCGGTATGAGCAGTTCTTC
cdr3_aa: CASSTSLARYEQFF

clone_size: once
v_call: TRBV20-1
j_call: TRBJ2-1
d_call: -
cdr3_nt: TGCAGTGGGGGAGGAGGCTCAAACTTCAATGAGCAGTTCTTC
cdr3_aa: CSGGGGSNFNEQFF

clone_size: few
v_call: TRBV6-5
j_call: TRBJ1-3
d_call: -
cdr3_nt: TGTGCCAGCAGTTACTCCGATGTGGGGACTAGAGGTGGAAACACCATATATTTT
cdr3_aa: CASSYSDVGTRGGNTIYF

clone_size: many
v_call: TRBV7-8
j_call: TRBJ1-3
d_call: -
cdr3_nt: TGTGCCAGTACGAGCTCTGGAAACACCATATATTTT
cdr3_aa: CASTSSGNTIYF

clone_size: few
v_call: TRBV12-3/TRBV12-4
j_call: TRBJ1-2
d_call: -
cdr3_nt: TGTGCCAGCTCCTACGGGGGGGCCCTTTATGGCTACACCTTC
cdr3_aa: CASSYGGALYGYTF

clone_size: few
v_call: TRBV14
j_call: TRBJ2-3
d_call: -
cdr3_nt: TGTGCCAGCAGCCGAAAAAACCGGGACACCACAGATACGCAGTATTTT
cdr3_aa: CASSRKNRDTTDTQYF

clone_size: -
v_call: TRBV18
j_call: TRBJ1-1
d_call: TRBD1
cdr3_nt: TGTGCCAGCTCACGAACAGGGGCCATCACTGAAGCTTTCTTT
cdr3_aa: CASSRTGAITEAFF

clone_size: -
v_call: TRBV27
j_call: TRBJ2-1
d_call: -
cdr3_nt: TGTGCCAGCAGTTTATACCCCGACTTTCTCTCCTACAATGAGCAGTTCTTC
cdr3_aa: CASSLYPDFLSYNEQFF

clone_size: -
v_call: TRBV4-1
j_call: TRBJ1-5
d_call: -
cdr3_nt: TGCGCCAGCAGCCAAGATAGCCAGCCCCAGCATTTT
cdr3_aa: CASSQDSQPQHF

clone_size: many
v_call: TRBV7-2
j_call: TRBJ1-1
d_call: -
cdr3_nt: TGTGCCAGCAGCTGGACAGTGGGGAACACTGAAGCTTTCTTT
cdr3_aa: CASSWTVGNTEAFF

clone_size: -
v_call: TRBV7-9
j_call: TRBJ1-4
d_call: TRBD1
cdr3_nt: TGTGCCAGCAGCTTAGGCCGGACAGGTTTAGACGAAAAACTGTTTTTT
cdr3_aa: CASSLGRTGLDEKLFF

clone_size: -
v_call: TRBV4-1
j_call: TRBJ1-6
d_call: -
cdr3_nt: TGCGCCAGCAGCCAACGTGGAGCAGGTTATAATTCACCCCTCCACTTT
cdr3_aa: CASSQRGAGYNSPLHF

clone_size: -
v_call: TRBV28
j_call: TRBJ2-7
d_call: -
cdr3_nt: TGTGCCAGCAGCCACAGGGTCTCCTACGAGCAGTACTTC
cdr3_aa: CASSHRVSYEQYF

clone_size: few
v_call: TRBV10-2
j_call: TRBJ1-1
d_call: -
cdr3_nt: TGCGCCAGCAATACTTTCGGGACACCAAAAAAGAACACTGAAGCTTTCTTT
cdr3_aa: CASNTFGTPKKNTEAFF

clone_size: -
v_call: TRBV3-1
j_call: TRBJ1-6
d_call: -
cdr3_nt: TGTGCCAGCAGCCAAGGGGGGACGGCGTCGCCACCCCTCCACTTT
cdr3_aa: CASSQGGTASPPLHF

clone_size: -
v_call: TRBV27
j_call: TRBJ2-3
d_call: TRBD2
cdr3_nt: TGTGCCAGCATGGCGGGGGGCGCAGATACGCAGTATTTT
cdr3_aa: CASMAGGADTQYF

clone_size: -
v_call: TRBV7-6
j_call: TRBJ2-1
d_call: TRBD2
cdr3_nt: TGTGCCAGCAGCTTAGCGATTAGCGGGGCCGCTGAGCAGTTCTTC
cdr3_aa: CASSLAISGAAEQFF

clone_size: few
v_call: TRBV7-8
j_call: TRBJ1-1
d_call: -
cdr3_nt: TGTGCCAGCAGCGCGGGGGGGGAGAACACTGAAGCTTTCTTT
cdr3_aa: CASSAGGENTEAFF

clone_size: many
v_call: TRBV27
j_call: TRBJ2-7
d_call: -
cdr3_nt: TGTGCCAGCAGTTCCACAGGGGGGGCCTTTGACGAGCAGTACTTC
cdr3_aa: CASSSTGGAFDEQYF

clone_size: -
v_call: TRBV9
j_call: TRBJ2-3
d_call: -
cdr3_nt: TGTGCCAGCAGCGTAGGGGACTCTCATTACCCGCAGTATTTT
cdr3_aa: CASSVGDSHYPQYF

clone_size: few
v_call: TRBV27
j_call: TRBJ1-6
d_call: -
cdr3_nt: TGTGCCAGCAGTTTCGACACCGAGGGATCACCCCTCCACTTT
cdr3_aa: CASSFDTEGSPLHF

clone_size: few
v_call: TRBV4-1
j_call: TRBJ1-5
d_call: -
cdr3_nt: TGCGCCAGCAGCCACTCCCCAGGGTACGGTCAGCCCCAGCATTTT
cdr3_aa: CASSHSPGYGQPQHF

clone_size: -
v_call: TRBV3-1
j_call: TRBJ1-2
d_call: TRBD1
cdr3_nt: TGTGCCAGCAGCCAAGAAGGAGCAGGGGGCCCTGGCTACACCTTC
cdr3_aa: CASSQEGAGGPGYTF

clone_size: -
v_call: TRBV28
j_call: TRBJ2-1
d_call: -
cdr3_nt: TGTGCCAGCGTAAGGGGCTATGAGCAGTTCTTC
cdr3_aa: CASVRGYEQFF

clone_size: -
v_call: TRBV6-8
j_call: TRBJ2-1
d_call: -
cdr3_nt: TGTGCCAGCCGGTCTTTTGATGAGCAGTTCTTC
cdr3_aa: CASRSFDEQFF

clone_size: many
v_call: TRBV12-3/TRBV12-4
j_call: TRBJ2-1
d_call: TRBD2
cdr3_nt: TGTGCCAGCAGTTTCAGACTAGCGGGGGGGCCAGGGAATGAGCAGTTCTTC
cdr3_aa: CASSFRLAGGPGNEQFF

clone_size: many
v_call: TRBV7-8
j_call: TRBJ2-4
d_call: -
cdr3_nt: TGTGCCGGGGGGGGGCCCGGAAACATTCAGTACTTC
cdr3_aa: CAGGGPGNIQYF

clone_size: few
v_call: TRBV6-1
j_call: TRBJ2-3
d_call: -
cdr3_nt: TGTGCCACCCCGAGGGGTCTGGCAGATACGCAGTATTTT
cdr3_aa: CATPRGLADTQYF

clone_size: -
v_call: TRBV5-1
j_call: TRBJ2-2
d_call: -
cdr3_nt: TGCGCCAGCAGCTTGGAGGGCGACAGTTTTGGGGAGCTGTTTTTT
cdr3_aa: CASSLEGDSFGELFF

clone_size: -
v_call: TRBV7-9
j_call: TRBJ2-4
d_call: TRBD2
cdr3_nt: TGTGCCAGCAGCCCTACGGTATCCAGGACTAGCGGGCTAGCCAAAAACATTCAGTACTTC
cdr3_aa: CASSPTVSRTSGLAKNIQYF

clone_size: -
v_call: TRBV28
j_call: TRBJ1-1
d_call: -
cdr3_nt: TGTGCCAGCAGTTCCTCCTCCGGGGCTGCGGTTCGGACTGAAGCTTTCTTT
cdr3_aa: CASSSSSGAAVRTEAFF

clone_size: -
v_call: TRBV4-1
j_call: TRBJ1-3
d_call: -
cdr3_nt: TGCGCCAGCAGCCAAGCTCAGGGTGGGCGGCCTGGAAACACCATATATTTT
cdr3_aa: CASSQAQGGRPGNTIYF

clone_size: few
v_call: TRBV6-2/TRBV6-3
j_call: TRBJ2-1
d_call: TRBD2
cdr3_nt: TGTGCCAGCAGTAAGGCGACTAGCGGGGGGTACAATGAGCAGTTCTTC
cdr3_aa: CASSKATSGGYNEQFF

clone_size: -
v_call: TRBV10-1
j_call: TRBJ2-2
d_call: -
cdr3_nt: TGCGCCAGCAGTGAGGCGAAAGGGGAGCTGTTTTTT
cdr3_aa: CASSEAKGELFF

clone_size: few
v_call: TRBV7-4
j_call: TRBJ2-7
d_call: -
cdr3_nt: TGTGCCCTAGGGGGGCCGGGCGAGCAGTACTTC
cdr3_aa: CALGGPGEQYF

clone_size: -
v_call: TRBV27
j_call: TRBJ2-3
d_call: TRBD1
cdr3_nt: TGTGCCAGCAGTCCCCCAAGGGGGCGCCGCACAGATACGCAGTATTTT
cdr3_aa: CASSPPRGRRTDTQYF

clone_size: few
v_call: TRBV29-1
j_call: TRBJ1-2
d_call: -
cdr3_nt: TGCAGCGTTGCAGGGGCAGGTGGCTACACCTTC
cdr3_aa: CSVAGAGGYTF

clone_size: -
v_call: TRBV15
j_call: TRBJ1-3
d_call: TRBD1
cdr3_nt: TGTGCCACCAGCGTCGACAGGGGGTTTGGAAACACCATATATTTT
cdr3_aa: CATSVDRGFGNTIYF

clone_size: many
v_call: TRBV7-6
j_call: TRBJ2-5
d_call: -
cdr3_nt: TGTGCCAGCAGCTTCGATGGGACCCAGTACTTC
cdr3_aa: CASSFDGTQYF

clone_size: few
v_call: TRBV4-1
j_call: TRBJ2-2
d_call: TRBD2
cdr3_nt: TGCGCCAGCAGCCAACTCTCCGGGACTAGGTCCGGGGAGCTGTTTTTT
cdr3_aa: CASSQLSGTRSGELFF

clone_size: -
v_call: TRBV19
j_call: TRBJ2-7
d_call: -
cdr3_nt: TGTGCCAGTGGGGCTCCAGGGGGGAACGAGCAGTACTTC
cdr3_aa: CASGAPGGNEQYF

clone_size: -
v_call: TRBV11-2
j_call: TRBJ1-1
d_call: -
cdr3_nt: TGTGCCAGCAGCCTGGTGGGGGGGCCCGATTCAGCTTTCTTT
cdr3_aa: CASSLVGGPDSAFF

clone_size: few
v_call: TRBV7-2
j_call: TRBJ2-5
d_call: TRBD2
cdr3_nt: TGTGCCAGCAGCCCCCGACTAGCGGGGGTCTTTCAAGAGACCCAGTACTTC
cdr3_aa: CASSPRLAGVFQETQYF

clone_size: few
v_call: TRBV6-5
j_call: TRBJ1-1
d_call: -
cdr3_nt: TGTGCCAGCAGTTACAGGGCGGTCACTGAAGCTTTCTTT
cdr3_aa: CASSYRAVTEAFF

clone_size: -
v_call: TRBV27
j_call: TRBJ1-2
d_call: -
cdr3_nt: TGTGCCAGCGGCCCTAGGTTATATGACTACACCTTC
cdr3_aa: CASGPRLYDYTF

clone_size: -
v_call: TRBV5-6
j_call: TRBJ2-3
d_call: TRBD1
cdr3_nt: TGTGCCAGCAGCTTGGTTGGGGGACAGGGGGGAGATACGCAGTATTTT
cdr3_aa: CASSLVGGQGGDTQYF